What follows are 12 T cell receptor beta chains derived from one specimen sequenced in a study of blood T cell repertoires in COVID-19. Clones were sequenced by immunoSEQ multiplex PCR, and TCRdb holds only the in-frame ones, with some missing. The sample lists 35,000 to 50,000 clones, approximately 85% occurring once. Sequencing input: peripheral blood. The receptors were sampled from a man aged 60 to 75 with acute or convalescent COVID-19.

The chain recombines TRBV6-6 with TRBJ2-5; 8 positions match TRBD2. The CDR3 extends over 13 amino acids. After removal of 8 bases from V and 5 bases from J, the junction contained 7 bases not matched to a gene. CDR1 and CDR2 from the germline V gene are MNHNY and SVGAGI (reference sequence). The CDR3 loop is CASASGGRETQYF. DNA for the CDR3: TGTGCCAGCGCCAGCGGGGGTCGGGAGACCCAGTACTTC.

The rearrangement joins TRBV5-6 to TRBJ2-7, with no clear D. Between the trimmed V and J ends, which lost 4 bases and 6 bases, there was a span of 14 bases. The CDR3 is 13 residues long. From germline, CDR1 is SGHDT and CDR2 YYEEEE. The CDR3 DNA follows: TGTGCCAGCAGCACTTTGCAGAGACTCGAGCAGTACTTC. The encoded protein is CASSTLQRLEQYF.

The sample holds a few counts of this clone. The chain employs TRBV4-2 and TRBJ1-2, with D possibly being TRBD1 (6 bases). This CDR3 is 17 amino acids long. Trimming removed 3 bases from V and 3 bases from J, with 20 bases in between. The germline V gene encodes CDR1 LGHNA and CDR2 YNFKEQ. The CDR3 region has the DNA TGTGCCAGCAGCCAGGCGGAAGGGAATAAGGGGGACTATGGCTACACCTTC. This sequence encodes CASSQAEGNKGDYGYTF.

The chain links TRBV9 to TRBJ2-3; a possible D gene is TRBD2 (5 bases). Looked up from germline, CDR1 is SGDLS and CDR2 is YYNGEE. V was shortened by 0 bases and J by 5 bases, with 19 bases between the two germline ends. This CDR3 spans 17 amino acids. In DNA form, the CDR3 reads TGTGCCAGCAGCGTAGAGTCCGGGATCATTTCAGGAGATACGCAGTATTTT. Residues: CASSVESGIISGDTQYF. Drawing the rest from reference TRBV9 and TRBJ2-3, the complete variable domain is DSGVTQTPKHLITATGQRVTLRCSPRSGDLSVYWYQQSLDQGLQFLIQYYNGEERAKGNILERFSAQQFPDLHSELNLSSLELGDSALYFCASSVESGIISGDTQYFGPGTRLTVL.

The J gene is TRBJ1-1, the V gene TRBV18, with a possible D match to TRBD1 (5 bases). Germline V gene data show CDR1 as KGHSH and CDR2 as LQKENI. The CDR3 runs to 16 residues. V was trimmed by 0 bases and J by 2 bases, leaving 13 bases between them. The CDR3 loop is CASSPPRVTSNTEAFF. The DNA for the CDR3 is TGTGCCAGCTCACCACCCAGGGTGACAAGTAACACTGAAGCTTTCTTT.

The genes are TRBV27 and TRBJ2-1; D gene uncertain. The CDR3 is 14 residues long. The V gene lost 1 base and the J gene lost 4 bases, with 8 bases spanning the gap. Per the germline V gene, CDR1 is MNHEY and CDR2 is SMNVEV (reference sequence). The CDR3 DNA follows: TGTGCCAGCAGTTTATACGCTAGATACAATGAGCAGTTCTTC. Residues: CASSLYARYNEQFF.

The chain is built from TRBV24-1 and TRBJ1-2; D gene ambiguous. In germline, CDR1 is KGHDR, CDR2 SFDVKD. The CDR3 length is 13 residues. V lost 4 bases to trimming and J lost 4 bases, with 9 bases between them. The CDR3 DNA reads as TGTGCCACCAGTGAAGGAGCCTTCTATGGCTACACCTTC. This encodes CATSEGAFYGYTF.

V gene TRBV7-2 combines with J gene TRBJ2-6; D ambiguous. Trimming pared 5 bases from V and 2 bases from J, leaving 10 bases between. Germline lookup yields CDR1 SGHTA and CDR2 FQGNSA. This CDR3 has 15 residues. This CDR3 reads CASSPPRAGANVLTF. The CDR3 nucleotides are TGTGCCAGCAGCCCTCCTCGGGCTGGGGCCAACGTCCTGACTTTC.

This clone was recorded once. CDR3 amino acids: CASSYPGFQGYGYTF. CDR3 sequence (DNA): TGTGCCAGCAGTTACCCAGGTTTTCAGGGCTATGGCTACACCTTC. This chain connects TRBV6-5 to TRBJ1-2; a weak D match, TRBD1 (5 bases). Germline V gene sequence: CDR1 MNHEY, CDR2 SVGAGI. This CDR3 spans 15 amino acids. The V end was cut by 2 bases, the J end by 4 bases, with 14 bases between.

V and J are TRBV30 and TRBJ1-2; weak D call: TRBD1 (6 bases). Germline CDR1 is GTSNPN and CDR2 is SVGIG (reference sequence). CDR3 length: 12 amino acids. Trimming took 4 bases from V and 3 from J, leaving 9 bases between them. The CDR3 sequence: CAWTGGHYGYTF. DNA of the CDR3: TGTGCCTGGACGGGGGGGCACTATGGCTACACCTTC.

This chain connects TRBV19 to TRBJ2-1; D is unresolved. V shed 6 bases and J shed 0 bases, with 12 bases lying between them. The CDR3 covers 15 residues. Germline CDR1 LNHDA, CDR2 SQIVND (reference sequence). The CDR3 sequence: CASSPTWSSYNEQFF. CDR3 nucleotides: TGTGCCAGTAGCCCGACTTGGAGCTCCTACAATGAGCAGTTCTTC.

This sequence joins TRBV5-6 and TRBJ2-3, with D tentatively TRBD2 (6 bases). CDR1 and CDR2 (germline): SGHDT, YYEEEE. The CDR3 runs 17 residues. The V end lost 0 bases, the J end lost 2 bases, and 16 bases lay between the germline ends. The CDR3: CASSLGVVRDLTDTQYF. The CDR3 bases are TGTGCCAGCAGCTTGGGAGTAGTGCGGGACCTCACAGATACGCAGTATTTT.